This paragraph covers one T cell receptor (beta chain) sequence. What it binds is not known. This CDR3 has 13 amino acids. V was shortened by 1 base and J by 5 bases, with 8 bases between the two germline ends. The germline CDR1 and CDR2 sequences are SGHTA and FQGNSA. The source of the sample is a study of cytomegalovirus exposure and HLA in healthy donors. Study observations and caveats: More clonal expansion characterized HLA-associated TCR beta chains than equally common others in a later analysis. A later analysis linked around 15,000 TCR beta sequences to HLA alleles at 0.05 false discovery rate.

Primers: 60 Vbeta forward and 13 Jbeta reverse. The protocol was immunoSEQ multiplex PCR, while the TCRdb copy is restricted to in-frame clones and leaves out a portion. The table records 75,000 to 90,000 clones, less than 85% of them present only once. This receptor was identified in a human donor in good health. The V and J genes are TRBV7-2 and TRBJ2-5, with unresolved D. Sequenced input: PBMCs. CDR3 amino acids: CASSLEFRETQYF. The CDR3 DNA sequence: TGTGCCAGCAGCTTAGAGTTCCGGGAGACCCAGTACTTC. Using reference TRBV7-2 and TRBJ2-5 for the parts outside the CDR3, the full variable domain is GAGVSQSPSNKVTEKGKDVELRCDPISGHTALYWYRQSLGQGLEFLIYFQGNSAPDKSGLPSDRFSAERTGGSVSTLTIQRTQQEDSAVYLCASSLEFRETQYFGPGTRLLVL.